These 25 T cell receptor beta chains were sequenced from one sample in a study of cytomegalovirus exposure and HLA in healthy donors (dated by TCRdb to between 2016 and 2019). Libraries were prepared through the immunoSEQ multiplex PCR assay. The multiplex PCR relied on a mix of 60 forward primers for TCR Vbeta segments and 13 reverse primers for TCR Jbeta segments. Imported from immuneACCESS, the table was reduced by TCRdb to in-frame sequences with V and J called. These copies leave out some clones; in studies compared against another copy, an unresolved V gene accounts for under half, and the cause of the remainder is not known. In all, the sample holds approximately 190,000 clones, and over 75% of those were seen once. Clones ranked in the top ten supply roughly 6% of the sample. Sequences were obtained from PBMCs. The receptors shown here come from a man aged 40-49 years in good health and CMV-seropositive.

The V and J genes are TRBV5-6 and TRBJ2-7; a possible D gene is TRBD1 (7 bases). CDR3 length: 15 residues. Trimming left V 0 bases short and J 7 bases short, with 17 bases between. The germline V gene encodes CDR1 SGHDT and CDR2 YYEEEE. CDR3 sequence: CASSLGRRGRGEQYF. The DNA of the CDR3 is TGTGCCAGCAGCTTGGGACGGAGGGGGCGAGGAGAGCAGTACTTC.

The chain is built from TRBV7-6 and TRBJ2-1, with TRBD2 identical over 11 bases. Germline V gene sequence: CDR1 SGHVS, CDR2 FNYEAQ. The CDR3 totals 17 residues. Trimming removed 1 base from V and 6 bases from J; junction bases left unmatched: 8. The CDR3 coding sequence is TGTGCCAGCAGCTTAGTATCCATAGCGGGGGGGCGCAATGAGCAGTTCTTC. Amino acid sequence: CASSLVSIAGGRNEQFF.

This clone was recorded a few times. The rearrangement uses TRBV19 and TRBJ1-5, with TRBD1 matching over 10 bases. CDR1 is LNHDA and CDR2 is SQIVND in the germline V gene (reference sequence). Unmatched junction bases numbered 7, after V lost 5 bases and J lost 3 bases. The CDR3 is 16 residues long. The CDR3 here is CASSLTGQGVNQPQHF. The CDR3 DNA follows: TGTGCCAGTAGTCTTACTGGACAGGGGGTCAATCAGCCCCAGCATTTT.

This clone was counted a few times. The V gene is TRBV5-1, the J gene TRBJ2-5, with TRBD1 identical over 9 bases. Germline V gene sequence: CDR1 SGHRS, CDR2 YFSETQ. V gave up 2 bases and J gave up 6 bases; unmatched junction bases: 14. CDR3 size: 17 residues. CDR3: CASSFNGGQGSAKTQYF. The CDR3 nucleotides are TGCGCCAGCAGCTTCAATGGGGGACAGGGTTCAGCAAAGACCCAGTACTTC.

J is TRBJ2-7 and V is TRBV2; D is ambiguous. The V end was cut by 6 bases, the J end by 3 bases, with 6 bases between. The CDR3 contains 11 residues. Germline V CDR1 and CDR2: SNHLY, FYNNEI. In DNA, the CDR3 is TGTGCCAGCAGCCCCCGCTACGAGCAGTACTTC. Residues: CASSPRYEQYF.

On this clone: The sample carries other DNA sequences with the same CDR3. The chain has TRBV9 and TRBJ2-3; weak D call: TRBD1 (5 bases). Per germline, CDR1 SGDLS and CDR2 YYNGEE. This CDR3 spans 13 amino acids. V was clipped by 2 bases and J by 3 bases, with 7 bases between them. The CDR3 bases are TGTGCCAGCAGCGTGCAGGGAACAGATACGCAGTATTTT. Encoded protein: CASSVQGTDTQYF.

The genes are TRBV6-5 and TRBJ1-1; TRBD1 might be the D (5 bases). V was cut by 7 bases and J by 5 bases, with 17 bases left in between. Germline V gives CDR1 MNHEY, CDR2 SVGAGI. The CDR3 sequence is 14 residues long. The CDR3 DNA reads as TGTGCCAGCAACCTAGGGTCGGAGGGGACTGAAGCTTTCTTT. It yields the protein CASNLGSEGTEAFF.

The chain uses TRBV7-2 and TRBJ2-5; no clear D gene. Per germline, CDR1 SGHTA and CDR2 FQGNSA. There are 14 residues in the CDR3. Trimming left V 1 base short and J 5 bases short, with 11 bases between. The CDR3 DNA follows: TGTGCCAGCAGCTTAGGAGCAGGTGTCGAGACCCAGTACTTC. Translating it yields CASSLGAGVETQYF.

This clone was seen only once. The chain recombines TRBV5-1 with TRBJ2-7; 8 positions match TRBD1. The V segment lost 0 bases and the J segment 7 bases; nucleotides outside the gene matches: 9. The germline V gene has CDR1 SGHRS and CDR2 YFSETQ. The CDR3 consists of 15 residues. CDR3 nucleotide sequence: TGCGCCAGCAGCTTGGCGGTACAGGGGGTGGGGGAGCAGTACTTC. It translates to CASSLAVQGVGEQYF.

The CDR3 here is CASSQVTGRGTEAFF. DNA for the CDR3: TGTGCCAGCAGCCAAGTGACGGGGAGGGGCACTGAAGCTTTCTTT. The chain carries TRBV4-2 and TRBJ1-1; maybe TRBD1 (5 bases). CDR1 and CDR2 from the germline V gene are LGHNA and YNFKEQ. The CDR3 totals 15 residues. The V end was cut by 1 base, the J end by 4 bases, with 13 bases between.

The chain recombines TRBV2 with TRBJ2-5; 8 nucleotides line up with TRBD2. Unmatched junction bases numbered 10, after V lost 8 bases and J lost 2 bases. Germline CDR1 SNHLY, CDR2 FYNNEI. CDR3 length: 15 amino acids. CDR3 sequence (DNA): TGTGCCAGCTCTCAAGGGGGACTAGTTCAAGAGACCCAGTACTTC. Translation: CASSQGGLVQETQYF.

The chain uses TRBV9 and TRBJ2-2, with 10 bases aligning to TRBD2. The V and J ends lost 3 bases and 7 bases, in that order; junction bases with no gene match: 12. Per the germline V gene, CDR1 is SGDLS and CDR2 is YYNGEE. The CDR3 is 17 residues long. The chain's CDR3 is CASSAQASGGLNGELFF. The CDR3 coding sequence is TGTGCCAGCAGCGCCCAGGCTAGCGGGGGATTGAACGGGGAGCTGTTTTTT.

V gene TRBV7-2 combines with J gene TRBJ2-5, with TRBD1 as a possible D gene (5 bases). Trimming removed 1 base from V and 5 bases from J, with 8 bases in between. CDR3 size: 13 residues. CDR1 SGHTA and CDR2 FQGNSA come from the germline V gene. CDR3 sequence: CASSLVGVETQYF. The DNA of the CDR3 is TGTGCCAGCAGCTTAGTAGGGGTCGAGACCCAGTACTTC.

The chain recombines TRBV4-3 with TRBJ2-7, with 9 positions matching TRBD1. V dropped 6 bases and J dropped 2; count of bases not matched to a gene: 8. This CDR3 region has 15 residues. Germline lookup yields CDR1 LGHNA and CDR2 YSLEER. For the CDR3, the DNA is TGCGCCAGCAGGGCGGGACAGGGTCCTCCCTACGAGCAGTACTTC. Translation: CASRAGQGPPYEQYF.

The V gene is TRBV6-5, the J gene TRBJ2-1; 7 positions agree with TRBD2. Germline V CDR1 and CDR2: MNHEY, SVGAGI. The trim removed 5 bases at V and 5 bases at J, leaving 9 bases unmatched. The CDR3 covers 15 residues. In nucleotides, the CDR3 is TGTGCCAGCAGTAACCGGGACTATCGTCACAATGAGCAGTTCTTC. This sequence encodes CASSNRDYRHNEQFF.

This chain links TRBV2 with TRBJ2-4; no firm D call. Trimming took off 6 bases at V and 0 bases at J, with 9 bases between the two ends. In germline, CDR1 is SNHLY, CDR2 FYNNEI. This CDR3 has 14 amino acids. Here the CDR3 reads CASRSRIAKNIQYF. The CDR3, as DNA: TGTGCCAGCAGAAGCAGGATAGCCAAAAACATTCAGTACTTC. Supplemented by reference TRBV2 and TRBJ2-4, the full variable domain reads EPEVTQTPSHQVTQMGQEVILRCVPISNHLYFYWYRQILGQKVEFLVSFYNNEISEKSEIFDDQFSVERPDGSNFTLKIRSTKLEDSAMYFCASRSRIAKNIQYFGAGTRLSVL.

The rearrangement joins TRBV28 to TRBJ1-2, with TRBD1 matching over 7 bases. The ends lost 5 bases at V and 8 bases at J; junction bases unmatched: 5. CDR1 is MDHEN, CDR2 SYDVKM, per germline. The CDR3 extends over 12 amino acids. The CDR3, as DNA: TGTGCCAGCAGTGTGACAGGGTGGGGCTACACCTTC. It specifies CASSVTGWGYTF.

V usage is TRBV6-5 and J usage is TRBJ1-5; the match to TRBD1 covers 8 bases. The germline V gene encodes CDR1 MNHEY and CDR2 SVGAGI. The length of the CDR3 is 14 residues. V gave up 6 bases and J gave up 4 bases; unmatched junction bases: 5. In DNA form, the CDR3 reads TGTGCCAGCAGCCTTCGACAGGGGAATCAGCCCCAGCATTTT. Its protein is CASSLRQGNQPQHF.

The CDR3 nucleotides read TGCGCCAGCAGCCAAGCGACGGGGGAGAGCACAGATACGCAGTATTTT. Translated: CASSQATGESTDTQYF. The rearrangement uses TRBV4-3 and TRBJ2-3; D may be TRBD2 (6 bases). Germline CDR1 LGHNA, CDR2 YSLEER. Trimming shortened V by 1 base and J by 0 bases, and 11 bases separated the two germline ends. This CDR3 comprises 16 residues.

This clone has only one observation. The J gene is TRBJ1-2, the V gene TRBV29-1; D gene ambiguous. Germline CDR1 is SQVTM and CDR2 is ANQGSEA. This CDR3 spans 12 amino acids. V was cut by 4 bases and J by 2 bases, with 8 bases left in between. CDR3 in DNA: TGCAGCGTTGGTAGTGCGAACTATGGCTACACCTTC. Residues: CSVGSANYGYTF.

This sequence joins TRBV9 and TRBJ1-6; 11 nucleotides agree with TRBD1. The CDR3 consists of 15 residues. The germline V gene encodes CDR1 SGDLS and CDR2 YYNGEE. V lost 4 bases, J lost 10 bases, and 7 bases stayed unmatched. CDR3 residues: CASSQGQGAGSPLHF. The CDR3 DNA sequence: TGTGCCAGCAGCCAAGGACAGGGGGCGGGATCACCCCTCCACTTT.

J is TRBJ2-7 and V is TRBV19, with TRBD1 identical over 10 bases. The trim removed 6 bases at V and 2 bases at J, leaving 4 bases unmatched. The CDR3 totals 14 residues. In germline, CDR1 is LNHDA, CDR2 SQIVND (reference sequence). CDR3 DNA: TGTGCCAGTAGCCGGGACAGGGGAGCCTACGAGCAGTACTTC. Translating it yields CASSRDRGAYEQYF.

This clone has more than one count but fewer than ten. The J gene is TRBJ2-3, the V gene TRBV5-8, with 7 bases aligning to TRBD2. Per the germline V gene, CDR1 is SGHTS and CDR2 is YDEGEE. J lost 3 bases, V lost 2 bases, and 9 bases had no gene match. This CDR3 region has 16 residues. The CDR3 DNA sequence: TGTGCCAGCAGCTTATCCCGGGGGACTAAGACAGATACGCAGTATTTT. Translation gives CASSLSRGTKTDTQYF. Filled out from reference TRBV5-8 and TRBJ2-3, the complete variable domain reads EAGVTQSPTHLIKTRGQQATLRCSPISGHTSVYWYQQALGLGLQFLLWYDEGEERNRGNFPPRFSGRQFPNYSSELNVNALELEDSALYLCASSLSRGTKTDTQYFGPGTRLTVL.

As to this clone: At one boundary the junction diverges from the germline segment, which might be a read error. V and J are TRBV2 and TRBJ1-4; TRBD1 is a possible D gene (6 bases). Germline CDR1 SNHLY, CDR2 FYNNEI. The length of the CDR3 is 14 residues. CDR3 nucleotides: TGTGCCAGCAGTTTAGGACAGCGCGATGAAAAACTGCTTTTT. Protein product: CASSLGQRDEKLLF.

This chain uses TRBV15 with TRBJ2-5, with 10 bases aligning to TRBD1. Looked up from germline, CDR1 is LNHNV and CDR2 is YYDKDF (reference sequence). The CDR3 covers 15 residues. Germline trimming cut 1 base from V and 5 bases from J; bases unmatched to any gene: 4. CDR3 DNA: TGTGCCACCAGCAGAGGAGAGACAGGGGGCGAGACCCAGTACTTC. Amino acid sequence: CATSRGETGGETQYF.